This T cell receptor (beta chain) was retrieved from a study of post-analysis software for immune sequencing data. Study-wide points: Relative to controls, patients had a few TRBV segments at higher frequency, with TRBV5-6, TRBV5-1 and TRBV20-1 among these.

cDNA libraries of TCR beta carried unique molecular identifiers. Input amounts of 1 to 10 million T cells were used. These gave roughly 0.5 million cDNA molecules, so each molecule approximated one T cell. TCRdb reanalysed the PCR reads using MiXCR and keeps one entry per CDR3 protein. The sample lists about 810,000 distinct CDR3 sequences; about 50% were seen once. About this clonotype itself: Its antigen remains unidentified.

The CDR3 contains 14 residues. Looked up from germline, CDR1 is SQVTM and CDR2 is ANQGSEA. The source of this sequence is a girl aged 10-17 years with multiple sclerosis. The V call is TRBV29-1, the J call TRBJ2-5; tentatively, D is TRBD1 (5 bases). The DNA end favors TRBJ2-1, so the J call may be wrong. The sequenced sample was blood. The DNA for the CDR3 is TGCAGCGGTGCGCAGGGTGCGGTCGGAGAGACCCAGTTCTTC. The encoded protein is CSGAQGAVGETQFF.